Listed below are T cell receptor beta chains from one sample, sequenced in a study of shared clonotypes between healthy human individuals. Measured with immunoSEQ multiplex PCR; TCRdb has only the in-frame clones, and not every one. The data contain roughly 2.2 million clones, 80% to 95% of them singletons. The sample comprised naive CD4+ T cells from PBMCs. All receptors come from a man younger than 35 in good health. Some clones in this sample may be carry-over from other donors' samples. The CDR3 runs from the conserved cysteine through the conserved F or W. A D gene is named only where the DNA matches it firmly. Size values are once, few and many counts, or a class for expanded clones, and some rows have none.

TRBV5-1	.	TRBJ2-1	.	CASSFQGNEQFF	TGCGCCAGCAGCTTTCAGGGTAACGAGCAGTTCTTC
TRBV13	.	TRBJ2-7	.	CASSGQTYEQYF	TGTGCCAGCAGCGGACAAACTTACGAGCAGTACTTC
TRBV5-1	.	TRBJ1-4	TRBD1	CASSWTGGLPKLFF	TGCGCCAGCAGCTGGACAGGGGGTCTGCCAAAACTGTTTTTT
TRBV7-9	.	TRBJ2-2	TRBD1	CASQWTGGSGELFF	TGTGCCAGCCAATGGACAGGGGGCTCCGGGGAGCTGTTTTTT
TRBV7-8	once	TRBJ2-4	TRBD1	CASSLTGATKNIQYF	TGTGCCAGCAGCCTAACAGGGGCTACCAAAAACATTCAGTACTTC
TRBV6-1	.	TRBJ2-3	.	CASSGNRVTQYF	TGTGCCAGCAGTGGAAACAGGGTCACGCAGTATTTT
TRBV13	.	TRBJ2-7	.	CASSSPGSYEQYF	TGTGCCAGCAGTTCACCGGGCTCCTACGAGCAGTACTTC
TRBV6-6	.	TRBJ2-1	TRBD2	CASTDAGGPEEQFF	TGTGCCAGCACGGACGCGGGAGGGCCTGAGGAGCAGTTCTTC
TRBV10-3	few	TRBJ2-7	TRBD2	CATRPSGYEQYF	TGTGCCACCAGGCCTAGCGGCTACGAGCAGTACTTC
TRBV5-1	.	TRBJ2-1	TRBD2	CASSRWTSGSYNEQFF	TGCGCCAGCAGCAGGTGGACTAGCGGCTCCTACAATGAGCAGTTCTTC
TRBV7-3	.	TRBJ2-2	TRBD2	CASSSREGWTGELFF	TGTGCCAGCAGCTCCCGGGAGGGCTGGACCGGGGAGCTGTTTTTT
TRBV5-1	.	TRBJ2-2	.	CASSLVGDTSNTGELFF	TGCGCCAGCAGCTTGGTGGGGGACACCTCGAACACCGGGGAGCTGTTTTTT
TRBV7-3	.	TRBJ1-1	TRBD1	CASSTDRDRTEAFF	TGTGCCAGCAGCACGGACAGGGACCGCACTGAAGCTTTCTTT
TRBV18	.	TRBJ2-7	.	CASSPQYGGSHYEQYF	TGTGCCAGCTCACCCCAGTACGGGGGCTCACACTACGAGCAGTACTTC
TRBV15	.	TRBJ1-2	.	CATSPRGTGPYGYTF	TGTGCCACCAGCCCCCGAGGAACAGGCCCCTATGGCTACACCTTC
TRBV28	.	TRBJ1-2	TRBD1	CASSTTGTDYYGYTF	TGTGCCAGCAGCACGACCGGGACAGACTACTATGGCTACACCTTC
TRBV29-1	.	TRBJ2-7	TRBD2	CSVDPGLAGSEQYF	TGCAGCGTTGATCCGGGACTAGCGGGAAGCGAGCAGTACTTC
TRBV2	.	TRBJ2-3	.	CASFSGRTPGTDTQYF	TGTGCCAGCTTTAGCGGAAGGACCCCCGGGACAGATACGCAGTATTTT
TRBV28	.	TRBJ1-2	.	CASSRTGRNYGYTF	TGTGCCAGCAGTCGTACCGGGAGGAATTATGGCTACACCTTC
TRBV5-1	.	TRBJ2-5	.	CASSFNPTRGQETQYF	TGCGCCAGCAGCTTCAATCCTACCCGGGGGCAAGAGACCCAGTACTTC
TRBV11-2	.	TRBJ1-5	.	CASPQPQHF	TGTGCCAGTCCCCAGCCCCAGCATTTT
TRBV7-3	.	TRBJ2-1	.	CASSLTGGTYNEQFF	TGTGCCAGCAGCTTGACGGGGGGCACCTACAATGAGCAGTTCTTC
TRBV15	.	TRBJ2-3	TRBD2	CATSIKLAGVTDTQYF	TGTGCCACCAGCATTAAACTAGCGGGAGTGACAGATACGCAGTATTTT
TRBV28	.	TRBJ2-7	.	CASNPARDSYEQYF	TGTGCCAGCAACCCAGCTAGAGACTCCTACGAGCAGTACTTC
TRBV7-3	.	TRBJ2-2	.	CASSPQTGTPGELFF	TGTGCCAGCAGCCCCCAAACCGGGACCCCCGGGGAGCTGTTTTTT
TRBV14	.	TRBJ2-1	TRBD2	CASSQVAGLVYNEQFF	TGTGCCAGCAGCCAAGTAGCGGGACTAGTATACAATGAGCAGTTCTTC
TRBV28	few	TRBJ2-7	.	CASSSQGGSGHPPHEQYF	TGTGCCAGCAGTTCCCAGGGGGGTAGCGGCCACCCCCCCCACGAGCAGTACTTC
TRBV6-6	.	TRBJ1-2	.	CASRSGVGYGYTF	TGTGCCAGCAGATCCGGGGTGGGCTATGGCTACACCTTC
TRBV19	once	TRBJ2-1	TRBD2	CASRLAGGGYNEQFF	TGTGCCAGTAGGTTAGCGGGAGGGGGTTACAATGAGCAGTTCTTC
TRBV5-1	.	TRBJ1-1	.	CASSSQPAGTEAFF	TGCGCCAGCAGCTCACAGCCCGCGGGGACTGAAGCTTTCTTT
TRBV10-1	.	TRBJ1-2	.	CASSEGVSRYGYTF	TGCGCCAGCAGTGAGGGGGTCAGCCGCTATGGCTACACCTTC
TRBV5-1	once	TRBJ1-1	.	CASSPTGAAEAFF	TGCGCCAGCAGCCCTACCGGGGCCGCTGAAGCTTTCTTT
TRBV18	.	TRBJ1-2	.	CASSPGRGNYGYTF	TGTGCCAGCTCACCGGGTCGAGGGAACTATGGCTACACCTTC
TRBV28	.	TRBJ1-2	.	CASSLSQGGYGYTF	TGTGCCAGCAGTTTAAGCCAGGGAGGCTATGGCTACACCTTC
TRBV29-1	.	TRBJ1-1	.	CSSDLNTEAFF	TGCAGCTCGGACTTGAACACTGAAGCTTTCTTT
TRBV9	.	TRBJ2-1	.	CASSPQVRDNEQFF	TGTGCCAGCAGCCCCCAAGTGCGGGACAATGAGCAGTTCTTC
TRBV2	.	TRBJ2-7	.	CASTERGPYEQYF	TGTGCCAGCACGGAACGGGGACCCTACGAGCAGTACTTC
TRBV5-6	.	TRBJ2-2	TRBD1	CASSPYRGTGELFF	TGTGCCAGCAGCCCCTACAGGGGCACCGGGGAGCTGTTTTTT
TRBV5-6	once	TRBJ1-2	TRBD1	CASSPGQGAGYTF	TGTGCCAGCAGCCCCGGACAGGGGGCTGGCTACACCTTC
TRBV5-4	.	TRBJ2-5	TRBD2	CASSLSTGKSGSYQETQYF	TGTGCCAGCAGCTTGAGTACAGGGAAGAGCGGGAGTTACCAAGAGACCCAGTACTTC
TRBV6-1	.	TRBJ1-4	.	CASSRQTTNEKLFF	TGTGCCAGCAGCCGACAGACAACTAATGAAAAACTGTTTTTT
TRBV5-6	.	TRBJ2-1	.	CASSLMGKFSYNEQFF	TGTGCCAGCAGCTTGATGGGAAAGTTCTCATACAATGAGCAGTTCTTC
TRBV25-1	.	TRBJ2-7	TRBD2	CASSESGINYEQYF	TGTGCCAGCAGTGAAAGCGGGATCAATTACGAGCAGTACTTC
TRBV4-2	.	TRBJ2-3	TRBD2	CASSQDGTSPDTQYF	TGTGCCAGCAGCCAAGATGGGACTAGTCCCGATACGCAGTATTTT
TRBV27	.	TRBJ1-5	.	CASGSRGQPQHF	TGTGCCAGCGGGAGCCGAGGGCAGCCCCAGCATTTT
TRBV4-3	.	TRBJ2-3	TRBD2	CASSQRETGDTQYF	TGCGCCAGCAGCCAGCGGGAGACCGGTGATACGCAGTATTTT
TRBV6-1	.	TRBJ2-1	TRBD2	CASSAILTGTSGTHEQFF	TGTGCCAGCAGTGCGATCCTAACCGGGACTAGCGGGACCCATGAGCAGTTCTTC
TRBV5-3	.	TRBJ1-4	TRBD1	CARSTVTGTKKGGYEKLFF	TGTGCCAGAAGCACCGTGACAGGGACTAAAAAAGGGGGGTATGAAAAACTGTTTTTT
TRBV29-1	.	TRBJ2-3	.	CSVEFIMGGADTQYF	TGCAGCGTTGAGTTTATAATGGGGGGCGCAGATACGCAGTATTTT
TRBV27	.	TRBJ1-5	.	CASSFFRDQPQHF	TGTGCCAGCAGTTTTTTCAGGGATCAGCCCCAGCATTTT
TRBV21-1	.	TRBJ2-2	.	CASSNSGRRNTGELFF	TGTGCCAGCAGCAATAGCGGGAGGAGGAACACCGGGGAGCTGTTTTTT